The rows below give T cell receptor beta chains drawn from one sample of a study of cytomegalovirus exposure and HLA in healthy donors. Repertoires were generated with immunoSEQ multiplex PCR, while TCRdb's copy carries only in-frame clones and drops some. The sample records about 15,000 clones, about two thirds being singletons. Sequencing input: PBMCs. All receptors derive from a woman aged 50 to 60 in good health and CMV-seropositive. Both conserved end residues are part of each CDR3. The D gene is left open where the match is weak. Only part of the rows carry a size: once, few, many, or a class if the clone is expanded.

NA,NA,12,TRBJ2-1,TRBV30,CAWYRDYNEQFF,TGTGCCTGGTATCGGGACTACAATGAGCAGTTCTTC
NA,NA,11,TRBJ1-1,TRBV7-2,CASRSGTEAFF,TGTGCCAGCCGGTCAGGCACTGAAGCTTTCTTT
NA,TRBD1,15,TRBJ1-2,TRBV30,CAWRFGDRGAGGYTF,TGTGCCTGGAGGTTCGGGGACAGGGGAGCCGGTGGCTACACCTTC
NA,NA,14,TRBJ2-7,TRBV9,CASSAPGTSGEQYF,TGTGCCAGCAGCGCTCCGGGCACCTCGGGGGAGCAGTACTTC
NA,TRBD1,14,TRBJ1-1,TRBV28,CASNNRGLGTEAFF,TGTGCCAGCAATAACAGGGGCCTGGGGACTGAAGCTTTCTTT
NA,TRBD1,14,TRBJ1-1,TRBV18,CASSTTGVNTEAFF,TGTGCCAGCTCAACGACAGGGGTGAACACTGAAGCTTTCTTT
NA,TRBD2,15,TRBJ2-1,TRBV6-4,CASSDFSGNYNEQFF,TGTGCCAGCAGTGACTTTAGCGGGAACTACAATGAGCAGTTCTTC
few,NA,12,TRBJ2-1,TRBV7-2,CASSFTDNEQFF,TGTGCCAGCAGCTTTACAGACAATGAGCAGTTCTTC
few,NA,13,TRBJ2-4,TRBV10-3,CAMAREAKNIQYF,TGTGCCATGGCCCGGGAGGCCAAAAACATTCAGTACTTC
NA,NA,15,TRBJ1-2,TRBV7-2,CASSPDGGRPSGYTF,TGTGCCAGCAGCCCCGACGGGGGGCGTCCCTCTGGCTACACCTTC
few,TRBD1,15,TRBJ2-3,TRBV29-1,CSVGFLGQGIDTQYF,TGCAGCGTTGGTTTTTTGGGACAGGGGATAGATACGCAGTATTTT
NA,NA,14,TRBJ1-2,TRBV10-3,CAISGGRTTYGYTF,TGTGCCATCAGTGGCGGAAGGACTACCTATGGCTACACCTTC
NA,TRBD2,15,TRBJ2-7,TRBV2,CASTSTSGRSYEQYF,TGTGCCAGCACCAGTACTAGCGGGAGATCTTACGAGCAGTACTTC
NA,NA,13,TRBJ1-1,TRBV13,CASSLAPDREAFF,TGTGCCAGCAGCTTAGCCCCGGACAGAGAAGCTTTCTTT
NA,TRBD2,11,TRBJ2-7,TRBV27,CASGLADEQYF,TGTGCCAGCGGACTAGCGGACGAGCAGTACTTC
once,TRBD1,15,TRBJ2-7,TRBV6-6,CASVSRDRARYEQYF,TGTGCCAGCGTCAGTAGGGACAGGGCTAGATACGAGCAGTACTTC
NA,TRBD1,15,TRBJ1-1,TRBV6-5,CASSYYRDRNTEAFF,TGTGCCAGCAGCTACTACCGGGACAGGAACACTGAAGCTTTCTTT
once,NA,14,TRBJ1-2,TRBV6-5,CASSPWGDLYGYTF,TGTGCCAGCAGTCCATGGGGGGACCTCTATGGCTACACCTTC
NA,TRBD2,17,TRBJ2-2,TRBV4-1,CASSHLAGDGNTGELFF,TGCGCCAGCAGCCACCTCGCGGGGGACGGAAACACCGGGGAGCTGTTTTTT
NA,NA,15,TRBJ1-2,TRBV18,CASSRDGGANYGYTF,TGTGCCAGCTCCCGCGACGGGGGAGCTAACTATGGCTACACCTTC
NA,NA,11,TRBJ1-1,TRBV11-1,CASSTGPGAFF,TGTGCCAGCAGCACAGGACCCGGGGCTTTCTTT
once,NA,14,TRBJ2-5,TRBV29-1,CSVEKGGGIGTQYF,TGCAGCGTTGAAAAAGGGGGCGGGATTGGGACCCAGTACTTC
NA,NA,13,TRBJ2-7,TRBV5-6,CASSYGTPSEQYF,TGTGCCAGCTCCTACGGGACTCCCTCCGAGCAGTACTTC
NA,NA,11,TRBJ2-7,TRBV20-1,CSARVGYEQYF,TGCAGTGCTAGGGTCGGCTACGAGCAGTACTTC
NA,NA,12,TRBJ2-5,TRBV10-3,CAISGPGDTQYF,TGTGCCATCAGTGGGCCCGGGGATACCCAGTACTTC
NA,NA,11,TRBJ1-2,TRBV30,CAWSVVNGYTF,TGTGCCTGGAGTGTTGTTAATGGCTACACCTTC
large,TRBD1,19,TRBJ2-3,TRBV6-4,CASSASLGDRGPNGYTQYF,TGTGCCAGCAGTGCCTCTTTAGGGGACAGGGGACCAAACGGGTATACGCAGTATTTT